This T cell receptor (beta chain) emerged from a study of CXCR3-negative and CXCR3-positive naive CD8 T cells (dated by TCRdb to between 2017 and 2020). With respect to the entire study: In total, around 140 million TRB reads were obtained, or roughly 1.5 +/- 0.3 million reads per library. Diversity and physicochemical repertoire analyses covered about a dozen donors pooled from two independent experiments. Naive subsets from about five donors and memory cells from 3 donors were included in the TRBV-TRBJ cluster analysis. The investigation overall reported the following: TRB CDR3s from CXCR3-positive naive cells showed higher hydrophobicity (lower Kidera factor 4), lower energy, and higher strength and volume indices than CXCR3-negative naive cells. TRBV-TRBJ usage was similar between naive CXCR3-negative and CXCR3-positive cells from the same donor, while memory cells showed distinct patterns. Repertoire diversity was comparably high in both naive subsets but much lower in memory CD8+ T cells. Because surface CD5, which is linked to self-reactivity in mice, was comparable between the naive subsets, TCR interaction strength was also inferred from TRB CDR3 physicochemical properties. Freshly isolated PBMCs were used for most assays because CXCR3 expression went down partially after cryopreservation.

CDR1 SGHTA and CDR2 FQGTGA were looked up in the germline V gene. The CDR3 holds 15 amino acids from the cysteine to the phenylalanine. No coding sequence is recorded. Instrument used: NextSeq 550. The Human TCR Profiling Kit (MiLaboratory) was used to make UMI-labeled 5' RACE TRB cDNA libraries. cDNA synthesis used the entire amount of extracted RNA, and PCR amplification then used the entire amount of cDNA produced. Libraries were prepared in parallel with an identical number of PCR cycles. For the original study's pipeline: MIGEC and MiXCR extracted about 50,000 +/- 10,000 unique UMI-labeled TRB cDNA molecules per library, requiring at least two reads per UMI. On average, each library contained approximately 40,000 +/- 10,000 functional in-frame TRB CDR3 nucleotide clonotypes without stop codons. After downsampling to 5000 UMI-labeled TRB molecules per sample, diversity metrics such as normalized Shannon-Wiener and Chao1 were calculated in VDJtools. Clonotype-size-weighted physicochemical properties of the central five CDR3 residues (interaction energy, strength, volume and Kidera factor 4) were computed in VDJtools. TCRdb reprocessed the reads and provides one entry for every CDR3 protein sequence; no DNA is given. The V and J calls and clone size are TCRdb's, not the authors'. The sample's own table lists 65,000 to 85,000 distinct CDR3 sequences. Of the sample, about 1.5% falls within the top ten clones.

Remarks on this clonotype: It has no known antigen specificity.

For every CD8+ T cell subset, hundreds of thousands of cells were flow-sorted straight into RLT lysis buffer, and each subset was sorted in triplicate. To exclude memory contaminants, naive CD8+ T cells were stringently defined as CD45RO-CCR7+CD27+CD95-. Peripheral blood mononuclear cells were isolated from buffy coats using standard density gradient centrifugation. Naive CXCR3-negative and CXCR3-positive CD8+ T cells were flow-sorted on a FACSAria III. Total RNA was extracted from sorted cells with an RNeasy Mini Kit. The chain employs TRBV7-3 and TRBJ1-2; TCRdb's D call, TRBD1, is unchecked because there is no DNA. Sequencing was done on a sample of naive CXCR3- CD8+ T cells from blood. Per the publication, the cell subset or site label means: CD45RO-CCR7+CD27+CD95- naive CD8+ T cells lacking CXCR3 (TNR3-). The TCR was taken from a human donor in good health. Some clones in this sample may be carry-over from other donors' samples. The CDR3 sequence is CASSEGAGGPHGYTF.